The rows below give T cell receptor beta chains drawn from one sample of a study of lymphopenia after photon versus proton radiotherapy. Assay: immunoSEQ multiplex PCR; the TCRdb copy retains only in-frame clones and omits some. The table records 20,000 to 25,000 clones, approximately 81% of them present only once. The material was peripheral blood, obtained from a patient treated with photon-based radiotherapy. Source of these receptors: a man in his 60s with pancreatic cancer. Both conserved end residues are part of each CDR3. The D gene is left open where the match is weak. Clone size is given for some rows only: seen once, a few or many times, or a class if the clone is expanded.

V gene,D gene,CDR3 length,J gene,clone size,CDR3 DNA,CDR3 protein
TRBV19,-,13,TRBJ2-7,-,TGTGCCAGTAGTATTGGATTCGGGGACGAGCAGTACTTC,CASSIGFGDEQYF
TRBV5-5,-,14,TRBJ2-5,-,TGTGCCAGCAGCTTGGGGCAGGGGATAGAGACCCAGTACTTC,CASSLGQGIETQYF
TRBV6-6,-,12,TRBJ1-5,-,TGTGCCAGCAGTTACGGTGATCAGCCCCAGCATTTT,CASSYGDQPQHF
TRBV7-8,-,15,TRBJ1-4,-,TGTGCCAGCAGCTTAAGTGTGGGGACGAGGGAAAAACTGTTTTTT,CASSLSVGTREKLFF
TRBV2,-,14,TRBJ2-5,once,TGTGCCAGCAGTAACCAGGGGGGCGAGGTGACCCAGTACTTC,CASSNQGGEVTQYF
TRBV5-8,TRBD2,15,TRBJ2-2,few,TGTGCCAGCTCATTACTAGCGGGGGCTACCGGGGAGCTGTTTTTT,CASSLLAGATGELFF
TRBV9,TRBD1,15,TRBJ1-5,-,TGTGCCAGCAGCCCAGGGACAGAAGTAGCCCAGCCCCAGCATTTT,CASSPGTEVAQPQHF
TRBV7-6,TRBD1,13,TRBJ1-2,-,TGTGCCAGCAGCTCAACAGGGGTCTATGGCTACACCTTC,CASSSTGVYGYTF
TRBV6-5,TRBD1,13,TRBJ1-5,once,TGTGCCAGCAGTTCCTACCGGGACAGGCCCCAGCATTTT,CASSSYRDRPQHF
TRBV15,TRBD1,17,TRBJ1-4,-,TGTGCCACCAGCAGAGTTCGACAGGGCGCAACTAATGAAAAACTGTTTTTT,CATSRVRQGATNEKLFF
TRBV7-9,-,15,TRBJ1-3,-,TGTGCCAGCAGCGCAAACGGAATGGGGGGGCGAACCATATATTTT,CASSANGMGGRTIYF
TRBV27,-,12,TRBJ1-6,-,TGTGCCAGCAGCACCTGGGGTTCACCCCTCCACTTT,CASSTWGSPLHF
TRBV5-6,-,13,TRBJ1-1,-,TGTGCCAGCAGCTTGGTTTCAGGGTTTGAAGCTTTCTTT,CASSLVSGFEAFF
TRBV6-4,TRBD1,17,TRBJ2-6,-,TGTGCCAGCAGTGCGGGGGACAGGGGGTCTGGGGCCAACGTCCTGACTTTC,CASSAGDRGSGANVLTF
TRBV7-6,TRBD2,15,TRBJ2-7,-,TGTGCCAGCAGCTTTTTGTCCGGGGGGGCCTACGAGCAGTACTTC,CASSFLSGGAYEQYF
TRBV9,TRBD2,15,TRBJ2-7,-,TGTGCCAGCAGCGATAGCGGGGCCGGGGTGGACGAGCAGTACTTC,CASSDSGAGVDEQYF
TRBV4-2,TRBD2,17,TRBJ2-1,-,TGTGCCAGCAGCCAAGATTTTGGTAGCGGGGTTCCCTATGAGCAGTTCTTC,CASSQDFGSGVPYEQFF
TRBV7-2,-,15,TRBJ1-2,-,TGTGCCAGCAGCCCCAGCAACGCAGCTAACTATGGCTACACCTTC,CASSPSNAANYGYTF
TRBV2,-,13,TRBJ1-6,-,TGTGCCAGCAGTCCCACAGGCAATTCACCCCTCCACTTT,CASSPTGNSPLHF
TRBV9,TRBD2,20,TRBJ2-1,-,TGTGCCAGCAGCGTAGCTACTGGGGCTAGCGGGGCCTATTCCTACAATGAGCAGTTCTTC,CASSVATGASGAYSYNEQFF
TRBV9,-,15,TRBJ2-1,-,TGTGCCAGCAGCGTAGAGGGTCGCGGGGTCCATGAGCAGTTCTTC,CASSVEGRGVHEQFF
TRBV4-1,-,14,TRBJ2-7,medium-sized,TGCGCCAGCAGCCAAGTGTGGACCGGGCACGAGCAGTACTTC,CASSQVWTGHEQYF
TRBV18,TRBD2,17,TRBJ2-3,-,TGTGCCAGCTCACCACCGGAGCGGGGGGCCTACACAGATACGCAGTATTTT,CASSPPERGAYTDTQYF
TRBV4-2,-,16,TRBJ2-1,-,TGTGCCAGCAGCCAAGATGGAGGGGGGGAATACAATGAGCAGTTCTTC,CASSQDGGGEYNEQFF
TRBV21-1,-,13,TRBJ1-1,-,TGTGCCAGCAGTCCGGGGAGGGACACTGAAGCTTTCTTT,CASSPGRDTEAFF
TRBV5-1,TRBD1,16,TRBJ1-5,-,TGCGCCAGCAAACGGGATGGGACAGCCAGTAATCAGCCCCAGCATTTT,CASKRDGTASNQPQHF
TRBV18,-,16,TRBJ1-1,-,TGTGCCAGCTCACCACGGCAGGGAGCCGCTTCTACTGAAGCTTTCTTT,CASSPRQGAASTEAFF
TRBV5-1,-,14,TRBJ2-3,-,TGCGCCAGCAGCTTGGGTGGAGGGGGCGATACGCAGTATTTT,CASSLGGGGDTQYF
TRBV27,-,13,TRBJ2-7,-,TGTGCCAGCAGTTTATGGGGAACGGGGGAGCAGTACTTC,CASSLWGTGEQYF
TRBV6-4,TRBD2,15,TRBJ2-5,-,TGTGCCAGCAGTGCGGGTAGCGGGGGATTGGAGACCCAGTACTTC,CASSAGSGGLETQYF
TRBV20-1,-,9,TRBJ1-2,-,TGCAGTGCTAGAGATGGCTACACCTTC,CSARDGYTF
TRBV15,TRBD1,17,TRBJ1-2,-,TGTGCCACCAGCCGGAGGGCGGGACAGGGGGGTAACTATGGCTACACCTTC,CATSRRAGQGGNYGYTF
TRBV30,-,13,TRBJ2-5,-,TGTGCCTGGAGTGTTCTGGGAGAAGAGACCCAGTACTTC,CAWSVLGEETQYF
TRBV7-9,TRBD2,13,TRBJ2-3,once,TGTGCCAGCAGCCCGCGGGGGGACGGTACGCAGTATTTT,CASSPRGDGTQYF
TRBV2,TRBD2,15,TRBJ2-3,-,TGTGCCAGCAGTGCCCTACTAGCGGGGGCAGATACGCAGTATTTT,CASSALLAGADTQYF
TRBV21-1,-,14,TRBJ1-2,-,TGTGCCAGCAGAATCTCGATCCCTTATTGGGGCTACACCTTC,CASRISIPYWGYTF
TRBV30,-,14,TRBJ2-7,-,TGTGCCTGGAGTGTACGGAAGGGGACATACGAGCAGTACTTC,CAWSVRKGTYEQYF
TRBV6-5,-,13,TRBJ2-2,-,TGTGCCAGCAGTTTTGGCGCCTTCGGGGAGCTGTTTTTT,CASSFGAFGELFF
TRBV6-1,TRBD1,15,TRBJ1-5,-,TGTGCCAGCGGGGGACAGGGCTATAGCAATCAGCCCCAGCATTTT,CASGGQGYSNQPQHF
TRBV5-3,-,17,TRBJ1-3,-,TGTGCCAGAAGCTTGGCTTTTCATTGGGATGCTGGAAACACCATATATTTT,CARSLAFHWDAGNTIYF